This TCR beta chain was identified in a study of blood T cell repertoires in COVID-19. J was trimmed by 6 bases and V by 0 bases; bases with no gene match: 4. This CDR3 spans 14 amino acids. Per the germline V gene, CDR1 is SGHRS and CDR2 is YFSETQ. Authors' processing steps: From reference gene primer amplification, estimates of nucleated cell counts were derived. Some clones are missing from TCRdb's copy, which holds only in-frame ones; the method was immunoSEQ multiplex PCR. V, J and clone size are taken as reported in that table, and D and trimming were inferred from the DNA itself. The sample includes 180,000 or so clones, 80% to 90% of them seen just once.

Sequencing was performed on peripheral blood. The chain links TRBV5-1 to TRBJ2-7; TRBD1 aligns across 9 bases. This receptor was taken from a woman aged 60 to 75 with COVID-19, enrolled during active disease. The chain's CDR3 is CASSLDRGLGEQYF. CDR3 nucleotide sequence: TGCGCCAGCAGCTTGGACAGGGGGCTCGGCGAGCAGTACTTC.